The rows below give T cell receptor beta chains drawn from one sample of a study of graft-versus-host responses after intestinal transplantation. Assay used: immunoSEQ multiplex PCR; TCRdb lists only in-frame clones, some missing. Of about 27,000 clones listed, around four fifths are singletons. The sample was PBMCs, taken around 28 days after intestinal transplant. Receptors were obtained from a human patient who received an intestinal transplant, so some T cells may come from the graft donor. Each CDR3 is given with its conserved first and last residue. The D gene is left open where the match is weak. The size entry is marked missing in some rows and otherwise reads once, few, many or a size class.

>-|TRBV6-6|TRBJ2-7|-
TGTGCCAGCGTGTATGGGCCCTCCTACGAGCAGTACTTC
CASVYGPSYEQYF
>TRBD2|TRBV29-1|TRBJ2-1|-
TGCAGCGTTGAAGATGGGACTAGGAGTGAGCAGTTCTTC
CSVEDGTRSEQFF
>-|TRBV10-2|TRBJ1-6|-
TGCGCCAGCAGGCCCAGGGAGTCAAATTCACCCCTCCACTTT
CASRPRESNSPLHF
>-|TRBV11-2|TRBJ2-5|once
TGTGCCAGCAGCTTAGAATGGTTGGAGACCCAGTACTTC
CASSLEWLETQYF
>-|TRBV13|TRBJ2-7|-
TGTGCCAGCAGCTTAGGGGGAAATGGTCTCTACGAGCAGTACTTC
CASSLGGNGLYEQYF
>-|TRBV6-1|TRBJ2-7|-
TGTGCCAGCAGGCGCGGACTGGACTACGAGCAGTACTTC
CASRRGLDYEQYF
>-|TRBV5-8|TRBJ2-1|-
TGTGCCAGCAGCTTGATCGAGGCCTACAATGAGCAGTTCTTC
CASSLIEAYNEQFF
>TRBD2|TRBV10-3|TRBJ2-7|few
TGTGCCATCAGAGCTAGCGGGGGGGGATACGAGCAGTACTTC
CAIRASGGGYEQYF
>TRBD1|TRBV10-1|TRBJ2-3|-
TGCGCCAGCAGTGAAATACAGGGGGCAACAGATACGCAGTATTTT
CASSEIQGATDTQYF
>-|TRBV18|TRBJ1-6|-
TGTGCCAGCTCCCCCACGAGGTCCGGGCGAGAAACACCCCTCCACTTT
CASSPTRSGRETPLHF
>-|TRBV5-6|TRBJ2-7|-
TGTGCCAGCAGCTTGGGATCATCCTACGAGCAGTACTTC
CASSLGSSYEQYF
>-|TRBV7-8|TRBJ2-1|once
TGTGCCAGTAGCATCCCGAGCGGGTCCTACAATGAGCAGTTCTTC
CASSIPSGSYNEQFF
>-|TRBV7-6|TRBJ2-1|-
TGTGCCAGCAGCTTAGTGCTGGGGCCTGACAATGAGCAGTTCTTC
CASSLVLGPDNEQFF
>-|TRBV28|TRBJ2-7|-
TGTGCCAGCAGCCCTATCCTAGGGGAAGGGTCCTACGAGCAGTACTTC
CASSPILGEGSYEQYF
>-|TRBV5-1|TRBJ2-3|-
TGCGCCAGCAGCTTGGCGCGGCCACAAACAGATACGCAGTATTTT
CASSLARPQTDTQYF
>TRBD1|TRBV5-1|TRBJ2-5|-
TGCGCCAGCAGCTTGGTAGGACAGGGGGTAACGGTTCAGGGCGAGACCCAGTACTTC
CASSLVGQGVTVQGETQYF
>-|TRBV23-1|TRBJ1-5|once
TGCGCCAGGATCGGGTCGGATTGGGTAAATCAGCCCCAGCATTTT
CARIGSDWVNQPQHF
>-|TRBV28|TRBJ1-2|-
TGTGCCAGCAGTTCAAACTCTCCCTGGGGTGGCTACACCTTC
CASSSNSPWGGYTF
>-|TRBV4-1|TRBJ1-2|-
TGCGCCAGCAGCCAAGGAGGAGGGATTGGGGGAGGCTACACCTTC
CASSQGGGIGGGYTF
>TRBD2|TRBV19|TRBJ2-3|-
TGTGCCAGTAGTATCGCCAAGACTAGCGGGCCCACAGATACGCAGTATTTT
CASSIAKTSGPTDTQYF
>-|TRBV27|TRBJ2-1|-
TGTGCCAGCAGTCCACAGGGTCGCTCCTACAATGAGCAGTTCTTC
CASSPQGRSYNEQFF
>TRBD1|TRBV28|TRBJ2-7|-
TGTGCCAGCAGTTGGGGGGACAGGGGGCGTAACGAGCAGTACTTC
CASSWGDRGRNEQYF
>TRBD1|TRBV2|TRBJ1-5|few
TGTGCCAGCAGTTACAGGGGGGACCAGCCCCAGCATTTT
CASSYRGDQPQHF
>TRBD1|TRBV6-4|TRBJ1-2|-
TGTGCCAGCAGTGACGGGACAGGGGGCTATGGCTACACCTTC
CASSDGTGGYGYTF
>-|TRBV5-1|TRBJ1-2|-
TGCGCCAGCAGGTCCCGGGTGTCAGCCTTGGGTGGCTACACCTTC
CASRSRVSALGGYTF
>-|TRBV6-1|TRBJ2-5|-
TGTGCCAGCAGTGAATCGGTGGGAGCGGCAGAGACCCAGTACTTC
CASSESVGAAETQYF
>-|TRBV7-9|TRBJ2-3|-
TGTGCCAGCAGCTTAGCGATAGGAGATGGAGATACGCAGTATTTT
CASSLAIGDGDTQYF
>-|TRBV28|TRBJ1-5|-
TGTGCCAGCAGTTATCTGGGGGGCGCGGATCAGCCCCAGCATTTT
CASSYLGGADQPQHF
>-|TRBV28|TRBJ2-3|-
TGTGCCAGCAGTTTAATTCAGACCATCACAGATACGCAGTATTTT
CASSLIQTITDTQYF
>-|TRBV5-6|TRBJ2-5|-
TGTGCCAGCAGCTTGAGGGGTTCCGGAGAGACCCAGTACTTC
CASSLRGSGETQYF
>TRBD2|TRBV7-3|TRBJ2-1|-
TGTGCCAGCAGCCCTAGCGGAACCTACAATGAGCAGTTCTTC
CASSPSGTYNEQFF
>-|TRBV27|TRBJ2-5|once
TGTGCCAGCAGTTTCGTAGGGCAAGAGACCCAGTACTTC
CASSFVGQETQYF
>-|TRBV7-8|TRBJ2-3|-
TGTGCCAGCAGCTTGGCTAGGGTTGCAACAGATACGCAGTATTTT
CASSLARVATDTQYF
>TRBD1|TRBV6-5|TRBJ1-6|-
TGTGCCAGCAGGGTGGGACAGGCGTCACCCCTCCACTTT
CASRVGQASPLHF
>-|TRBV19|TRBJ2-7|-
TGTGCCAGTAGTATATACGGGGCCTCCTACGAGCAGTACTTC
CASSIYGASYEQYF
>-|TRBV29-1|TRBJ1-2|-
TGCAGCGTTGAGCCTTTTCAGCTGCCGAACGGCTACACCTTC
CSVEPFQLPNGYTF
>TRBD2|TRBV11-2|TRBJ2-1|-
TGTGCCAGCAGCTTAGATGTCCTAGCGGGGGGCCATGAGCAGTTCTTC
CASSLDVLAGGHEQFF
>-|TRBV18|TRBJ2-5|-
TGTGCCAGCTCACCATATCTTTCAGGGGTTGGAGAAGAGACCCAGTACTTC
CASSPYLSGVGEETQYF
>-|TRBV27|TRBJ2-2|-
TGTGCCAGCAGTTTATCGGAGGACTCAGTCACCGGGGAGCTGTTTTTT
CASSLSEDSVTGELFF
>-|TRBV9|TRBJ1-1|-
TGTGCCAGCAGCGGTCCGACACAGATGAACACTGAAGCTTTCTTT
CASSGPTQMNTEAFF
>-|TRBV5-7|TRBJ1-5|once
TGTGCCAGCAGCTTGGTCGCAGGGTGGTGTCGTAATAGCAATCAGCCCCAGCATTTT
CASSLVAGWCRNSNQPQHF
>-|TRBV2|TRBJ1-2|-
TGTGCCAGCAGTGAAGCGGGGTTCACTAACTATGGCTACACCTTC
CASSEAGFTNYGYTF
>-|TRBV2|TRBJ1-4|-
TGTGCCAGCAGACGCGACGGATATAATGAAAAACTGTTTTTT
CASRRDGYNEKLFF
>TRBD1|TRBV28|TRBJ2-7|-
TGTGCCAGCAGTTTTGACAGGGGCTACGAGCAGTACTTC
CASSFDRGYEQYF
>-|TRBV5-1|TRBJ2-5|-
TGCGCCAGCAGCTTGAAGGGGCGAGGGGGAGAGACCCAGTACTTC
CASSLKGRGGETQYF
>-|TRBV29-1|TRBJ2-7|-
TGCAGCGTTGAAGTGGGGCAGGGGGGCTACGAGCAGTACTTC
CSVEVGQGGYEQYF
>TRBD2|TRBV28|TRBJ2-7|-
TGTGCCAGCAGTTTAGGCCTAGCGGCCTACGAGCAGTACTTC
CASSLGLAAYEQYF
>-|TRBV6-1|TRBJ2-3|-
TGTGCCAGCAGTGATATCTCGTACGAGGTCCTTAGCACAGATACGCAGTATTTT
CASSDISYEVLSTDTQYF
>-|TRBV10-1|TRBJ1-1|few
TGCGCCAGCAGTGAAACGGGGGGCCCGGGGACTGAAGCTTTCTTT
CASSETGGPGTEAFF
>-|TRBV7-7|TRBJ2-1|-
TGTGCCACCGCTGGCAGGGTTCTCTCCCCGAGCTCCTACAATGAGCAGTTCTTC
CATAGRVLSPSSYNEQFF
>TRBD1|TRBV7-2|TRBJ2-4|-
TGTGCCAGCAGCTTAGCGGGACAGGGAAAAAACATTCAGTACTTC
CASSLAGQGKNIQYF
>-|TRBV13|TRBJ1-6|-
TGTGCCAGCAGCTTAGAGGATACCGCCGAATTCGGTTCACCCCTCCACTTT
CASSLEDTAEFGSPLHF
>TRBD1|TRBV13|TRBJ2-3|once
TGTGCCAGCAACCCCGACAGGGCTTTTAGGGGGACGCAGTATTTT
CASNPDRAFRGTQYF
>-|TRBV27|TRBJ2-3|-
TGTGCCACCCGACCTCACCCAGATACGCAGTATTTT
CATRPHPDTQYF
>-|TRBV6-1|TRBJ2-7|-
TGTGCCAGCAGGGCGGAAGGGCCTCCCTACGAGCAGTACTTC
CASRAEGPPYEQYF
>-|TRBV27|TRBJ2-7|-
TGTGCCAGCAGTTTTAGGGGGGGGACCTACGAGCAGTACTTC
CASSFRGGTYEQYF
>TRBD2|TRBV6-4|TRBJ2-1|-
TGTGCCAGCAGTGAACTAGCGGGGTACAATGAGCAGTTCTTC
CASSELAGYNEQFF
>TRBD2|TRBV27|TRBJ2-7|-
TGTGCCAGTAGCGGGAGGGCCCCGTACGAGCAGTACTTC
CASSGRAPYEQYF
>TRBD1|TRBV4-1|TRBJ2-1|-
TGCGCCAGCAGCCAAGTCGTGCCAGGGGGTGATAATGAGCAGTTCTTC
CASSQVVPGGDNEQFF
>-|TRBV27|TRBJ2-5|once
TGTGCCAGCAGTTTATCAGTGTTTGGGGGACCCCAAGAGACCCAGTACTTC
CASSLSVFGGPQETQYF